This T cell receptor (beta chain) is drawn from a study of molecular identifiers for immune sequencing clone quantification. Study-level information: Four of five RNA aliquots from approximately 20,000 or 100,000 naive CD8 T cells were sequenced. Study-level findings and limits: Clones that had above 20 RNA copies took up over 98% of effector molecules but under 1% in naive cells.

A note on this clonotype: Its target is not known.

Sorted naive CD8 T cells were those defined as CD8+CD4-CCR7+CD45RA+. Preparation methods for the bulk TCR libraries were those previously described, with listed TCR primers. One entry per CDR3 protein, called by TCRdb with MiXCR from the PCR reads. The table includes approximately 550,000 distinct CDR3 sequences, roughly 25% detected once. The TCR comes from a human donor in good health. Some libraries in this study had Jurkat cell RNA spiked in. Sequenced input: naive CD8+ T cells from blood, with Jurkat cell RNA spiked in. Subset defined: FACS-sorted CD8+CD4-CCR7+CD45RA+ naive T cells.

The CDR3 nucleotides are TGTGCCAGCAGCGATCTCCTTAACGCTGAAGCTTTCTTT. This translates into CASSDLLNAEAFF. V usage is TRBV5-3 and J usage is TRBJ1-1; D uncertain. TRBV5-3 is given ORF status, its function remaining uncertain. The CDR3 covers 13 residues. V was trimmed by 8 bases and J by 6 bases, leaving 17 bases between them.